The 20 T cell receptor beta chains below were found in one sample sequenced in a study of T cell responses to AZD1222 COVID-19 vaccine. Produced via immunoSEQ multiplex PCR; TCRdb's table is partial and in-frame only. This sample has approximately 98,000 clones, with just over 85% found just once. The sample consisted of peripheral blood, taken on day 0 of AZD1222 vaccination. The receptor source for this set is an adult in good health.

The chain recombines TRBV5-4 with TRBJ2-3; D gene ambiguous. Trimming pared 5 bases from V and 5 bases from J, leaving 6 bases between. Germline CDR1 SGHNT, CDR2 YYREEE (reference sequence). This CDR3 region has 11 residues. The CDR3 sequence is CASRNVDTQYF. The CDR3, as DNA: TGTGCCAGCAGGAACGTAGATACGCAGTATTTT. Supplemented by reference TRBV5-4 and TRBJ2-3, the full variable domain reads ETGVTQSPTHLIKTRGQQVTLRCSSQSGHNTVSWYQQALGQGPQFIFQYYREEENGRGNFPPRFSGLQFPNYSSELNVNALELDDSALYLCASRNVDTQYFGPGTRLTVL.

The chain is built from TRBV5-1 and TRBJ1-3, with TRBD1 identical over 7 bases. V lost 1 base, J lost 4 bases, and 8 bases stayed unmatched. This CDR3 contains 16 residues. Germline V gene sequence: CDR1 SGHRS, CDR2 YFSETQ. CDR3 bases: TGCGCCAGCAGCTTGTACGAGGGGGCGGCCGGAAACACCATATATTTT. It translates to CASSLYEGAAGNTIYF. Filled out from reference TRBV5-1 and TRBJ1-3, the complete variable domain reads KAGVTQTPRYLIKTRGQQVTLSCSPISGHRSVSWYQQTPGQGLQFLFEYFSETQRNKGNFPGRFSGRQFSNSRSEMNVSTLELGDSALYLCASSLYEGAAGNTIYFGEGSWLTVV.

This sequence joins TRBV19 and TRBJ1-5, with 8 bases aligning to TRBD1. Germline CDR1 is LNHDA and CDR2 is SQIVND (reference sequence). This CDR3 has 16 residues. Trimming removed 8 bases from V and 4 bases from J; junction bases left unmatched: 13. CDR3 residues: CASFHGGDRPNQPQHF. CDR3 nucleotides: TGTGCCAGTTTTCACGGGGGGGACAGGCCTAATCAGCCCCAGCATTTT.

V usage is TRBV6-5 and J usage is TRBJ1-2; the match to TRBD1 covers 8 bases. The CDR3 contains 15 residues. J lost 2 bases, V lost 6 bases, and 8 bases had no gene match. Germline assignment: CDR1 MNHEY and CDR2 SVGAGI. CDR3 sequence reads: CASRGGTGANYGYTF. The CDR3 coding sequence is TGTGCCAGCAGGGGAGGGACAGGCGCCAACTATGGCTACACCTTC.

This chain links TRBV19 with TRBJ1-5; 7 nucleotides match TRBD1. Germline lookup yields CDR1 LNHDA and CDR2 SQIVND (reference sequence). V lost 9 bases, J lost 5 bases, and 7 bases stayed unmatched. The CDR3 has 13 residues. The CDR3 nucleotides are TGTGCCAGCGGGAACAGGGGTTATCAGCCCCAGCATTTT. This sequence encodes CASGNRGYQPQHF.

CDR3 bases: TGTGCCAGCAGGTCCGGAGCCATTTACAGGGAAAAACTGTTTTTT. It is translated as CASRSGAIYREKLFF. V usage is TRBV6-6 and J usage is TRBJ1-4; D might be TRBD1 (5 bases). Trimming cost V 6 bases and J 8 bases, with 19 bases left between them. Germline assignment: CDR1 MNHNY and CDR2 SVGAGI (reference sequence). CDR3 length: 15 amino acids.

V and J are TRBV2 and TRBJ1-6; D call uncertain. This CDR3 has 15 residues. V lost 2 bases and J 7 bases, leaving 12 bases between the germline ends. Germline V lookup: CDR1 SNHLY, CDR2 FYNNEI. CDR3 loop: CASSELPGTNSPLHF. The CDR3 bases are TGTGCCAGCAGTGAACTTCCGGGAACCAATTCACCCCTCCACTTT.

This clone has a handful of counts. The chain is built from TRBV27 and TRBJ1-1; 7 bases agree with TRBD1. CDR3 length equals 14 residues. The V gene end was trimmed by 6 bases and the J gene end by 4 bases; junction bases not matched to a gene: 8. Germline values: CDR1 MNHEY, CDR2 SMNVEV (reference sequence). CDR3 sequence (DNA): TGTGCCAGCAGGGATACAGGGGCTGGCACTGAAGCTTTCTTT. It translates to CASRDTGAGTEAFF.

The V and J genes are TRBV27 and TRBJ2-7, with D perhaps assigned TRBD1 or TRBD2 (5 bases each). CDR3 length: 17 residues. V dropped 7 bases and J dropped 0 bases, with 22 bases sitting between them. Germline V CDR1 and CDR2: MNHEY, SMNVEV (reference sequence). The CDR3 loop reads CASTQWAWDGTSYEQYF. The CDR3 region has the DNA TGTGCCAGCACTCAATGGGCCTGGGACGGTACCTCCTACGAGCAGTACTTC.

This sequence joins TRBV29-1 and TRBJ2-3; D call uncertain. The CDR3 covers 15 residues. Germline values: CDR1 SQVTM, CDR2 ANQGSEA. Trimming cost V 7 bases and J 0 bases, with 17 bases left between them. The CDR3 DNA is TGCAGCGCCGACCTGTTGCGAAAAAGCACAGATACGCAGTATTTT. This gives the protein CSADLLRKSTDTQYF.

The genes are TRBV7-3 and TRBJ2-6; D not certain. The CDR3 is 16 amino acids. Trimming pared 4 bases from V and 4 bases from J, leaving 14 bases between. Germline lookup yields CDR1 SGHTA and CDR2 FQGTGA. CDR3 nucleotides: TGTGCCAGCAGCTCGGACCCCGGAAGGGGGGCCAACGTCCTGACTTTC. It is translated as CASSSDPGRGANVLTF.

The chain joins TRBV5-1 to TRBJ2-7, with 9 bases identical to TRBD1. The length of the CDR3 is 15 residues. Germline trimming cut 0 bases from V and 6 bases from J; bases unmatched to any gene: 7. Germline CDR1 SGHRS, CDR2 YFSETQ. CDR3 in amino acids: CASSLVQGTGSEQYF. DNA of the CDR3: TGCGCCAGCAGCTTGGTTCAGGGGACAGGGAGCGAGCAGTACTTC. The variable domain in full, completed from reference TRBV5-1 and TRBJ2-7, reads KAGVTQTPRYLIKTRGQQVTLSCSPISGHRSVSWYQQTPGQGLQFLFEYFSETQRNKGNFPGRFSGRQFSNSRSEMNVSTLELGDSALYLCASSLVQGTGSEQYFGPGTRLTVT.

The J gene is TRBJ2-7, the V gene TRBV6-5; 10 bases match TRBD1. The junction had 3 bases not matched to a gene; V was cut back by 5 bases and J by 2 bases. Germline CDR1 MNHEY, CDR2 SVGAGI. CDR3 length equals 14 residues. Here the CDR3 reads CASSRTGGTYEQYF. The CDR3 DNA reads TGTGCCAGCAGTAGGACAGGGGGTACCTACGAGCAGTACTTC.

This chain joins TRBV2 and TRBJ2-5, with D perhaps matching TRBD2 (5 bases). The length of the CDR3 is 14 residues. V lost 4 bases, J lost 4 bases, and 13 bases lay in between. Germline V gives CDR1 SNHLY, CDR2 FYNNEI. This CDR3 is CASSAESGRETQYF. The CDR3 nucleotides are TGTGCCAGCAGTGCTGAAAGCGGAAGAGAGACCCAGTACTTC.

For the CDR3, the DNA is TGTGCCAGCAGTCAGGACCGCTACGAGCAGTACTTC. Its translation is CASSQDRYEQYF. The chain combines TRBV3-1 (or the pseudogene TRBV3-2) with TRBJ2-7; D is uncertain. V was clipped by 6 bases and J by 3 bases, with 9 bases between them. The CDR3 has 12 amino acids. Germline assignment: CDR1 LGHDT and CDR2 YNNKEL (reference sequence).

The gene calls are TRBV19 and TRBJ2-1; D perhaps matches TRBD2 (6 bases). From germline, CDR1 is LNHDA and CDR2 SQIVND (reference sequence). This CDR3 comprises 18 residues. Trimming took 1 base from V and 0 from J, leaving 16 bases between them. The CDR3 bases are TGTGCCAGTAGTATAGGGAGCGGGCAAATAAGCTCCTACAATGAGCAGTTCTTC. Protein: CASSIGSGQISSYNEQFF. The variable domain in full, completed from reference TRBV19 and TRBJ2-1, reads DGGITQSPKYLFRKEGQNVTLSCEQNLNHDAMYWYRQDPGQGLRLIYYSQIVNDFQKGDIAEGYSVSREKKESFPLTVTSAQKNPTAFYLCASSIGSGQISSYNEQFFGPGTRLTVL.

CDR3: CASSQTGGWQDYGYTF. The CDR3 nucleotides read TGTGCCAGCAGCCAGACAGGGGGCTGGCAGGACTATGGCTACACCTTC. The V gene is TRBV5-5, the J gene TRBJ1-2; 10 nucleotides align to TRBD1. V shed 4 bases and J 3 bases; nucleotides not matched to a gene: 9. Germline V gene data show CDR1 as SGHKS and CDR2 as YYEKEE (reference sequence). CDR3 size: 16 residues.

The gene calls are TRBV19 and TRBJ2-3, with a weak D call TRBD2 (7 bases). Germline CDR1 LNHDA, CDR2 SQIVND (reference sequence). V shed 5 bases and J shed 0 bases, with 15 bases lying between them. The CDR3 spans 16 residues. CDR3 loop: CASSSGGGPSTDTQYF. DNA for the CDR3: TGTGCCAGTAGTTCTGGGGGGGGGCCTAGCACAGATACGCAGTATTTT.

This clone was seen a few times. This sequence joins TRBV7-9 and TRBJ2-7, with D unclear. This CDR3 has 18 residues. With 1 base removed from V and 2 bases from J, the gap between germline ends came to 21 bases. Per germline, CDR1 SEHNR and CDR2 FQNEAQ (reference sequence). CDR3 in DNA: TGTGCCAGCAGCTTAGATTTTAGGCTAGGGAATCCAACCTACGAGCAGTACTTC. Protein: CASSLDFRLGNPTYEQYF.

The rearrangement joins TRBV4-3 to TRBJ2-7; maybe TRBD2 (6 bases). Deletions cut 1 base from V and 3 bases from J, with 13 bases between. Germline-derived CDR1 and CDR2 are LGHNA and YSLEER. The length of the CDR3 is 15 residues. This CDR3 reads CASSQVAGILYEQYF. The CDR3 DNA follows: TGCGCCAGCAGCCAAGTCGCGGGGATCCTCTACGAGCAGTACTTC.